The source of this T cell receptor beta chain is a study of blood T cell repertoires in COVID-19. About the research overall: The samples span acute and convalescent COVID-19 from the United States, Italy and Spain. T cells, B-cell-depleted T cells, or PBMCs provided the cDNA or gDNA that served as material.

The CDR3 length is 13 residues. Original data processing: Researchers report that nucleated cell counts were estimated from reference gene primer amplification. The repertoire was sequenced with immunoSEQ multiplex PCR; TCRdb's copy has only in-frame clones and lacks some. The DNA was the basis for D and trimming; V, J and clone size are from that table. The table has approximately 170,000 clones, approximately 80% seen once. In Seattle, patients joined the study during active infection and were tracked longitudinally. The sequence derives from a woman in her 70s with COVID-19, enrolled during active disease. The V gene is TRBV21-1, the J gene TRBJ2-3; the table's D call TRBD1 went unverified against the DNA. TRBV21-1 is reported as a pseudogene. Sequencing was done on a sample of peripheral blood. This chain's CDR3 is CDPQGPPSDTQYF. The CDR3 DNA is TGTGACCCGCAGGGGCCGCCGTCAGATACGCAGTATTTT.